These 31 T cell receptor beta chains were all obtained from the same sample, sequenced in a study of type 1 regulatory T cells. MiXCR was run by TCRdb on the reads, yielding one entry per CDR3 protein. The profile shows 75,000 to 100,000 distinct CDR3 sequences, less than 40% of them singletons. The sequencing input was CD4+ T cells, either the whole sample or a sorted fraction (not recorded which). Receptor source: a human donor in good health.

This clonotype was found a few times. The CDR3 sequence: CSARMGRPPYEQYF. CDR3 bases: TGCAGTGCTAGAATGGGCAGGCCCCCTTACGAGCAGTACTTC. This chain joins TRBV20-1 and TRBJ2-7; D is undetermined. The CDR3 covers 14 residues. The V end was cut by 2 bases, the J end by 4 bases, with 15 bases between. Germline-derived CDR1 and CDR2 are DFQATT and SNEGSKA (reference sequence).

The rearrangement joins TRBV30 to TRBJ2-2, with D uncertain. Per the germline V gene, CDR1 is GTSNPN and CDR2 is SVGIG (reference sequence). The length of the CDR3 is 13 residues. The ends were cut back, 3 bases at V and 2 bases at J, with 7 bases in the middle. CDR3 sequence reads: CAWSGLNTGELFF. The CDR3 coding sequence is TGTGCCTGGAGCGGGCTAAACACCGGGGAGCTGTTTTTT.

This clonotype was observed a handful of times. V gene TRBV20-1 combines with J gene TRBJ2-4, with 8 bases matching TRBD2. The CDR3 has 15 residues. Per the germline V gene, CDR1 is DFQATT and CDR2 is SNEGSKA (reference sequence). The trim removed 3 bases at V and 8 bases at J, leaving 12 bases unmatched. The CDR3 DNA is TGCAGTGCTAGCATGGCTAGCGGGCGCGGGGACATTCAGTACTTC. Protein product: CSASMASGRGDIQYF.

In its sample, this clonotype was seen a few times. The CDR3 region has the DNA TGTGCCAGCAGCTTAGGACCTAATTCACCCCTCCACTTT. It is translated as CASSLGPNSPLHF. The chain links TRBV7-9 to TRBJ1-6; D is unresolved. The CDR3 has 13 amino acids. Trimming pared 1 base from V and 6 bases from J, leaving 4 bases between. Germline CDR1 reads SEHNR; CDR2 reads FQNEAQ (reference sequence).

J is TRBJ2-1 and V is TRBV20-1; D could derive from TRBD1 or TRBD2 (6 bases each). With 5 bases removed from V and 2 bases from J, the gap between germline ends came to 13 bases. The germline CDR1 and CDR2 sequences are DFQATT and SNEGSKA (reference sequence). This CDR3 has 14 residues. CDR3 sequence: CSAEGGTTYNEQFF. CDR3 nucleotide sequence: TGCAGTGCTGAGGGGGGAACCACCTACAATGAGCAGTTCTTC.

This clonotype was found a few times. The chain recombines TRBV20-1 with TRBJ2-2; unclear D gene. Deletions cut 3 bases from V and 1 base from J, with 6 bases between. The CDR3 runs 13 residues. The germline V gene has CDR1 DFQATT and CDR2 SNEGSKA (reference sequence). CDR3 in DNA: TGCAGTGCTAGTCTCCAGAACACCGGGGAGCTGTTTTTT. Amino acids: CSASLQNTGELFF.

In its sample, this clonotype was seen a few times. V usage is TRBV7-6 and J usage is TRBJ1-5; no definite D call. Germline lookup yields CDR1 SGHVS and CDR2 FNYEAQ. The V and J ends lost 5 bases and 0 bases respectively, with 5 bases between them. CDR3 size: 13 residues. The CDR3, as DNA: TGTGCCAGCAGCCGCCATAGCAATCAGCCCCAGCATTTT. It is translated as CASSRHSNQPQHF.

This sequence joins TRBV7-8 and TRBJ2-1; 7 bases match TRBD2. The CDR3 runs 16 residues. The J segment lost 1 base and the V segment lost 4 bases, leaving 7 bases of the junction unmatched. Germline CDR1 is SGHVS and CDR2 is FQNEAQ. CDR3 in amino acids: CASSSRLASSYNEQFF. The DNA of the CDR3 is TGTGCCAGCAGCTCTAGACTAGCATCTTCCTACAATGAGCAGTTCTTC.

This clonotype was detected a few times. This chain joins TRBV20-1 and TRBJ1-1; 9 nucleotides line up with TRBD1. CDR1 is DFQATT, CDR2 SNEGSKA, per germline (reference sequence). The CDR3 is 16 residues long. The J segment lost 4 bases and the V segment lost 6 bases, leaving 15 bases of the junction unmatched. The chain's CDR3 is CSAPPGTGSWSTEAFF. The CDR3 DNA is TGCAGTGCGCCACCCGGGACAGGGTCGTGGAGCACTGAAGCTTTCTTT.

The table lists this clonotype with a count of one. Sequence at one end of the junction differs from germline and may be a read error. The chain is built from TRBV5-5 and TRBJ1-6; 10 bases match TRBD1. The CDR3 totals 16 residues. Germline CDR1 reads SGHKS; CDR2 reads YYEKEE (reference sequence). The CDR3 spells CASSGGWTGGASPLYF. DNA of the CDR3: TGTGCCAGCAGCGGGGGGTGGACAGGGGGAGCCTCACCCCTCTACTTT.

As regards this clonotype: A read error may produce the germline difference seen at one junction end. The V call is TRBV6-2 or TRBV6-3, the J call TRBJ2-3, with D unclear. Germline CDR1 is MNHEY and CDR2 is SVGEGT. This CDR3 has 14 residues. The CDR3: CAGSYFSRTDTQYF. For the CDR3, the DNA is TGTGCCGGCAGTTACTTCTCTAGAACAGATACGCAGTATTTT.

The rearrangement uses TRBV29-1 and TRBJ2-2, with 8 positions matching TRBD1. This CDR3 region has 14 residues. V lost 6 bases and J lost 4; bases outside the gene matches: 7. Germline CDR1 SQVTM, CDR2 ANQGSEA. Here the CDR3 reads CSVAGQGVTGELFF. The CDR3 DNA reads as TGCAGCGTGGCCGGACAGGGCGTCACCGGGGAGCTGTTTTTT.

The rearrangement links TRBV7-2 to TRBJ2-7, with 11 bases lining up with TRBD2. Losses at the gene ends were 4 bases for V and 0 bases for J; bases not matched to a gene: 2. CDR1 and CDR2 from the germline V gene are SGHTA and FQGNSA. CDR3 size: 15 residues. The CDR3 DNA is TGTGCCAGCAGCTGGACTAGCGGGTCCTCCTACGAGCAGTACTTC. This translates into CASSWTSGSSYEQYF. Complete variable domain (other parts from reference TRBV7-2 and TRBJ2-7): GAGVSQSPSNKVTEKGKDVELRCDPISGHTALYWYRQSLGQGLEFLIYFQGNSAPDKSGLPSDRFSAERTGGSVSTLTIQRTQQEDSAVYLCASSWTSGSSYEQYFGPGTRLTVT.

This chain joins TRBV12-3 or TRBV12-4 and TRBJ2-5, with 10 bases lining up with TRBD2. With 5 bases clipped from V and 5 bases from J, the junction kept 2 bases outside the gene matches. The CDR3 extends over 13 amino acids. CDR3 loop: CASSPAGGETQYF. The CDR3 coding sequence is TGTGCCAGCAGTCCAGCGGGAGGGGAGACCCAGTACTTC.

The chain couples TRBV18 to TRBJ2-7; D unclear. The CDR3 loop spans 13 amino acids. Trimming cost V 6 bases and J 3 bases, with 12 bases left between them. Germline CDR1 KGHSH, CDR2 LQKENI. The CDR3 sequence is CASSPEVFYEQYF. The CDR3 DNA sequence: TGTGCCAGCTCGCCCGAGGTTTTCTACGAGCAGTACTTC. Drawing the rest from reference TRBV18 and TRBJ2-7, the complete variable domain is NAGVMQNPRHLVRRRGQEARLRCSPMKGHSHVYWYRQLPEEGLKFMVYLQKENIIDESGMPKERFSAEFPKEGPSILRIQQVVRGDSAAYFCASSPEVFYEQYFGPGTRLTVT.

This clonotype was seen a handful of times. V is TRBV5-1 and J is TRBJ2-2; 7 bases map to TRBD1. The CDR3 is made up of 14 amino acids. V lost 5 bases and J lost 6; bases outside the gene matches: 7. Germline values: CDR1 SGHRS, CDR2 YFSETQ. The CDR3: CASSAGTGAGELFF. The DNA for the CDR3 is TGCGCCAGCAGTGCTGGCACAGGGGCCGGGGAGCTGTTTTTT.

The chain links TRBV20-1 to TRBJ2-5, with D possibly matching TRBD2 (6 bases). Germline CDR1 reads DFQATT; CDR2 reads SNEGSKA (reference sequence). V lost 5 bases and J lost 5, with 18 bases in between. This CDR3 is 14 amino acids long. The CDR3: CSASTSLARETQYF. The CDR3 coding sequence is TGCAGTGCTTCGACTAGTTTGGCGCGGGAGACCCAGTACTTC.

As to this clonotype: A junction end diverges from the germline sequence, so it may reflect a read error. This chain uses TRBV3-1 with TRBJ2-1; perhaps TRBD2 as D (7 bases). CDR1 and CDR2 (germline): LGHDT, YNNKEL (reference sequence). CDR3 length equals 15 residues. The DNA for the CDR3 is TGTGCCAGCAACCAAGGGGGGGCACGGGACAATGAGCAGTTCTTC. Protein: CASNQGGARDNEQFF.

The V call is TRBV27, the J call TRBJ1-6; D is unresolved. Germline CDR1 and CDR2: MNHEY and SMNVEV (reference sequence). The CDR3 covers 15 residues. V shed 2 bases and J shed 7 bases, with 12 bases lying between them. The CDR3 DNA sequence: TGTGCCAGCAGTTTACCGGGCTCGGGGAATTCACCCCTCCACTTT. This sequence encodes CASSLPGSGNSPLHF.

There are a few counts of this clonotype. The genes are TRBV7-3 and TRBJ2-3; a weak D match, TRBD1 (5 bases). Germline assignment: CDR1 SGHTA and CDR2 FQGTGA. Trimming left V 3 bases short and J 2 bases short, with 9 bases between. CDR3 length: 14 residues. CDR3 DNA: TGTGCCAGCAGCTTTCAGGGTCTCACAGATACGCAGTATTTT. The encoded protein is CASSFQGLTDTQYF. Full variable domain (rest looked up from reference TRBV7-3 and TRBJ2-3): GAGVSQTPSNKVTEKGKYVELRCDPISGHTALYWYRQSLGQGPEFLIYFQGTGAADDSGLPNDRFFAVRPEGSVSTLKIQRTERGDSAVYLCASSFQGLTDTQYFGPGTRLTVL.

This sequence joins TRBV5-5 and TRBJ1-1, with unresolved D. Looked up from germline, CDR1 is SGHKS and CDR2 is YYEKEE (reference sequence). The V end was cut by 4 bases, the J end by 5 bases, with 12 bases between. The CDR3 has 13 residues. The CDR3 loop reads CASSIIAGTEAFF. CDR3 bases: TGTGCCAGCAGCATAATTGCCGGGACTGAAGCTTTCTTT.

This clonotype was detected a few times. The chain recombines TRBV6-6 with TRBJ2-1; D is unresolved. Germline CDR1 MNHNY, CDR2 SVGAGI (reference sequence). The germline V and J ends were trimmed by 7 bases and 8 bases, with 9 bases remaining between them. The CDR3 is 11 amino acids. The CDR3 region has the DNA TGTGCCAGCACCTTGGTCGATGAGCAGTTCTTC. It encodes CASTLVDEQFF.

This clonotype was observed a few times. The rearrangement uses TRBV11-2 and TRBJ2-1, with 7 bases that match TRBD2. V trimming: 1 base; J trimming: 9 bases; junction bases outside the gene matches: 3. This CDR3 has 13 residues. The germline V gene encodes CDR1 SGHAT and CDR2 FQNNGV. The DNA for the CDR3 is TGTGCCAGCAGCTTAGGGGAGGGGTTTGAGCAGTTCTTC. Translating it yields CASSLGEGFEQFF. The entire variable domain, with the rest obtained from reference TRBV11-2 and TRBJ2-1, is as follows: EAGVAQSPRYKIIEKRQSVAFWCNPISGHATLYWYQQILGQGPKLLIQFQNNGVVDDSQLPKDRFSAERLKGVDSTLKIQPAKLEDSAVYLCASSLGEGFEQFFGPGTRLTVL.

The rearrangement uses TRBV24-1 and TRBJ2-3, with a tentative D call TRBD1 (6 bases). Trimming removed 4 bases from V and 6 bases from J, with 19 bases in between. The CDR3 totals 16 residues. Germline CDR1 reads KGHDR; CDR2 reads SFDVKD. The CDR3 region has the DNA TGTGCCACCAGTGACCCAGGGACACCCACGGCGGATACGCAGTATTTT. Protein product: CATSDPGTPTADTQYF.

The chain uses TRBV5-1 and TRBJ2-7; D is undetermined. Germline loops: CDR1 SGHRS, CDR2 YFSETQ. Trimming cost V 4 bases and J 1 base, with 12 bases left between them. The CDR3 runs 14 residues. This CDR3 reads CASSTLSSSYEQYF. CDR3 sequence (DNA): TGCGCCAGCAGCACACTGTCCTCGTCCTACGAGCAGTACTTC.

This clonotype turned up a few times. The chain recombines TRBV30 with TRBJ2-1; D is uncertain. The CDR3 sequence is 10 residues long. Germline V CDR1 and CDR2: GTSNPN, SVGIG (reference sequence). CDR3 region: CALEDTEQFF. As DNA, the CDR3 is TGTGCTTTGGAAGATACTGAGCAGTTCTTC.

The chain recombines TRBV7-3 with TRBJ1-6; 9 nucleotides match TRBD1. The CDR3 sequence is 15 residues long. The trim removed 5 bases at V and 5 bases at J, leaving 4 bases unmatched. Per germline, CDR1 SGHTA and CDR2 FQGTGA. CDR3 sequence: CASSIQGANNSPLHF. The DNA of the CDR3 is TGTGCCAGCAGCATACAGGGGGCGAATAATTCACCCCTCCACTTT.

The CDR3 nucleotides read TGTGCCAGCAGCTGGACTAGCGGGAGGGTCACCGGGGAGCTGTTTTTT. Protein product: CASSWTSGRVTGELFF. The V gene is TRBV27, the J gene TRBJ2-2, with 15 bases aligning to TRBD2. The CDR3 sequence is 16 residues long. The germline V gene has CDR1 MNHEY and CDR2 SMNVEV (reference sequence). After removal of 6 bases from V and 4 bases from J, the junction contained 3 bases not matched to a gene.

The rearrangement links TRBV7-6 to TRBJ2-7, with 8 bases aligning to TRBD1. The germline CDR1 and CDR2 sequences are SGHVS and FNYEAQ. The ends lost 5 bases at V and 6 bases at J; junction bases unmatched: 6. This CDR3 comprises 13 residues. DNA of the CDR3: TGTGCCAGCAGCCTTAGACAGGGGCCCGAGCAGTACTTC. Its translation is CASSLRQGPEQYF. Filled out from reference TRBV7-6 and TRBJ2-7, the complete variable domain reads GAGVSQSPRYKVTKRGQDVALRCDPISGHVSLYWYRQALGQGPEFLTYFNYEAQQDKSGLPNDRFSAERPEGSISTLTIQRTEQRDSAMYRCASSLRQGPEQYFGPGTRLTVT.

This clonotype appeared a few times. The chain couples TRBV7-9 to TRBJ1-2; D is perhaps TRBD1 (5 bases). CDR1 and CDR2 (germline): SEHNR, FQNEAQ (reference sequence). The CDR3 sequence is 16 residues long. V was pared by 4 bases and J by 4 bases, with 19 bases between. CDR3 sequence: CASSSGPRREAYGYTF. In nucleotides, the CDR3 is TGTGCCAGCAGCTCGGGGCCCCGACGGGAGGCCTATGGCTACACCTTC.

Sample share makes this clonotype medium-sized. This chain uses TRBV4-2 with TRBJ2-5; TRBD2 matches 9 bases. The V gene's germline CDR1 is LGHNA and CDR2 YNFKEQ. With V trimmed by 0 bases and J by 5 bases, 4 bases remained unmatched. The CDR3 length is 15 residues. The CDR3 reads CASSQDSGSWETQYF. In DNA, the CDR3 is TGTGCCAGCAGCCAAGATAGCGGGAGTTGGGAGACCCAGTACTTC.